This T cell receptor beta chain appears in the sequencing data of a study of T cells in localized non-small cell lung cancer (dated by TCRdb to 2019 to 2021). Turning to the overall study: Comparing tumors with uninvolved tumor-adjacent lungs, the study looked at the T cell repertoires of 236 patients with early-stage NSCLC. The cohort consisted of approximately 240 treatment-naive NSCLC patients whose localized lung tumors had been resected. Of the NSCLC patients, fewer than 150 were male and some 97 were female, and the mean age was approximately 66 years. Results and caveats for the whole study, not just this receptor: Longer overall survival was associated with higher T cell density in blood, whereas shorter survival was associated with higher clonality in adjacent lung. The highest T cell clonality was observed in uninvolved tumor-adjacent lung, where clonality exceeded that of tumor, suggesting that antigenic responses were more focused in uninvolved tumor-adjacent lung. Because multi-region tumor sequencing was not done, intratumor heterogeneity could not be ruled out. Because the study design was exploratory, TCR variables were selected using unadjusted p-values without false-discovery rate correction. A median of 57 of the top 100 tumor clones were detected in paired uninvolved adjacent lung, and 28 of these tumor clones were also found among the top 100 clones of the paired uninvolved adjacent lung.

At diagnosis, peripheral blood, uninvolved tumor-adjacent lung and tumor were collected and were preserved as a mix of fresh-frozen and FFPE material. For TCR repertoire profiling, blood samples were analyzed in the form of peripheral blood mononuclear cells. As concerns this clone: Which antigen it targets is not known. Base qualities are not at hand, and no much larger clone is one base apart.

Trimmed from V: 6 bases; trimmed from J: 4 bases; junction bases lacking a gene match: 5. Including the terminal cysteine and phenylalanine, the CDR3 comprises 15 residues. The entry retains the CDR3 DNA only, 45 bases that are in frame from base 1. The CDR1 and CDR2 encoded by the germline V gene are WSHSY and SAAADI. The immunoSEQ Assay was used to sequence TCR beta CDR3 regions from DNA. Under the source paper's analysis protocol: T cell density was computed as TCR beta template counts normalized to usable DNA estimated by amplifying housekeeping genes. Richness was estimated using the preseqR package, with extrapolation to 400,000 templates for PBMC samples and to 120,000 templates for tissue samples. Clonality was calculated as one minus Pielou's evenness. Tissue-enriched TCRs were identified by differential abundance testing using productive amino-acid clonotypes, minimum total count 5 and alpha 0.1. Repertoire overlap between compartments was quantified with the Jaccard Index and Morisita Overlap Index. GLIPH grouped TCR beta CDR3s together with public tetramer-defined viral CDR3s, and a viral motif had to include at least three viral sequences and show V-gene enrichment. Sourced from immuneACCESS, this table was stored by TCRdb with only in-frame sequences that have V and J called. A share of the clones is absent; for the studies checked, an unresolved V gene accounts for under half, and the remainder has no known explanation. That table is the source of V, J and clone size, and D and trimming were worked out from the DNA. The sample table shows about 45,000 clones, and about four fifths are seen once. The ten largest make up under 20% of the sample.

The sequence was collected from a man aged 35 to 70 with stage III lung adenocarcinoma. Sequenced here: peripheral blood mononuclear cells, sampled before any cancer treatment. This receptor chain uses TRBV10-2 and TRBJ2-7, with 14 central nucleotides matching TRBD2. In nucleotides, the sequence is TGCGCCAGCAGCCTGGGACTAGCGGGGGCATACGAGCAGTACTTC. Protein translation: CASSLGLAGAYEQYF.